Reported below is one TCR beta chain. Losses at the gene ends were 11 bases for V and 2 bases for J; bases not matched to a gene: 18. The CDR3 spans 17 residues. Germline V lookup: CDR1 LNHDA, CDR2 SQIVND (reference sequence). This record comes from a study of T cell repertoires in cytomegalovirus infection. TCRdb recomputed calls from the reads with MiXCR, one row per CDR3 protein. Here the sample spans around 240,000 distinct CDR3 sequences, about 20% being singletons. Sequencing was carried out using CD8+ T cells from PBMCs. The V and J genes are TRBV19 and TRBJ2-3, with 8 bases matching TRBD2. This receptor was obtained from a human donor in good health (CMV status not recorded). Some clones in this sample may be carry-over from other donors' samples. CDR3 protein: CAASAWGTSGYTDTQYF. In DNA, the CDR3 is TGTGCCGCCTCAGCCTGGGGAACTAGCGGATACACAGATACGCAGTATTTT.